These T cell receptor beta chains were read from a single sample in a study of T cell responses to AZD1222 COVID-19 vaccine. Some clones are missing from TCRdb's copy, which holds only in-frame ones; the method was immunoSEQ multiplex PCR. The sample shows over 150,000 clones, around 90% of them seen only once. The sample in question was peripheral blood, obtained on day 0 of AZD1222 vaccination. The source of these receptors is an adult in good health. The CDR3 runs from the conserved cysteine through the conserved F or W. D genes are given only for firm matches. Rows give clone size only sometimes, using once, few, many, or a class for an expanded clone.

v_call	clone_size	j_call	d_call	cdr3_aa	cdr3_nt
TRBV3-1/TRBV3-2	-	TRBJ1-1	TRBD1	CASSQVVQGAGAFF	TGTGCCAGCAGCCAAGTAGTACAGGGGGCAGGAGCTTTCTTT
TRBV4-2	once	TRBJ1-2	TRBD1	CASSQEADREGGYTF	TGTGCCAGCAGCCAAGAGGCGGACAGGGAGGGCGGCTACACCTTC
TRBV5-8	-	TRBJ1-5	-	CASSPWGRINQPQHF	TGTGCCAGCAGCCCCTGGGGGAGGATCAATCAGCCCCAGCATTTT
TRBV10-1	once	TRBJ1-2	-	CASKTEFYGYTF	TGCGCCAGTAAGACGGAGTTCTATGGCTACACCTTC
TRBV7-8	-	TRBJ2-3	-	CASSPRSGTFTDTQYF	TGTGCCAGCAGCCCGAGATCAGGGACCTTCACAGATACGCAGTATTTT
TRBV6-5	-	TRBJ2-6	-	CASSNQWAGANVLTF	TGTGCCAGCAGTAACCAATGGGCTGGGGCCAACGTCCTGACTTTC
TRBV29-1	-	TRBJ1-2	TRBD1	CSAYQGGSGYTF	TGCAGCGCCTATCAGGGGGGTAGCGGCTACACCTTC
TRBV12-3/TRBV12-4	-	TRBJ2-5	TRBD2	CASSPQSGVAQYF	TGTGCCAGCAGCCCCCAGAGCGGGGTGGCCCAGTACTTC
TRBV27	once	TRBJ1-4	-	CASSLRVPLATNEKLFF	TGTGCCAGCAGTTTACGTGTTCCCCTTGCAACTAATGAAAAACTGTTTTTT
TRBV20-1	-	TRBJ1-1	-	CSASPQLGRIF	TGCAGTGCTAGTCCGCAACTTGGTCGTATCTTT
TRBV7-2	-	TRBJ2-7	TRBD2	CASSFRGGLSYEQYF	TGTGCCAGCAGCTTCCGGGGGGGGCTTTCTTACGAGCAGTACTTC
TRBV9	-	TRBJ1-2	-	CASSPTWVIVGYTF	TGTGCCAGCAGCCCAACATGGGTAATAGTTGGCTACACCTTC
TRBV5-6	once	TRBJ2-3	-	CASSLAERVTDTQYF	TGTGCCAGCAGCTTGGCCGAGCGCGTAACAGATACGCAGTATTTT
TRBV4-3	-	TRBJ1-3	TRBD1	CASSPSVDRGSGNTIYF	TGCGCCAGCAGCCCGTCGGTGGACAGGGGATCCGGAAACACCATATATTTT
TRBV7-2	-	TRBJ1-1	-	CASTYRTHTEAFF	TGTGCCAGCACCTACCGGACCCACACTGAAGCTTTCTTT
TRBV12-1	-	TRBJ2-3	-	CASSFETAAGGHGTDTQYF	TGTGCCAGCAGCTTTGAGACTGCAGCGGGGGGGCACGGCACAGATACGCAGTATTTT
TRBV5-4	-	TRBJ1-1	-	CASSVLTIGTEAFF	TGTGCCAGCAGCGTCCTGACAATTGGAACTGAAGCTTTCTTT
TRBV7-2	-	TRBJ2-5	-	CASSLQWDWVETQYF	TGTGCCAGCAGCCTACAATGGGATTGGGTCGAGACCCAGTACTTC
TRBV5-1	-	TRBJ1-4	-	CASSLEIGALFF	TGCGCCAGCAGCTTGGAAATCGGAGCACTGTTTTTT
TRBV7-3	-	TRBJ2-1	-	CASSLRGSYNEQFF	TGTGCCAGCAGCTTAAGGGGTTCCTACAATGAGCAGTTCTTC
TRBV21-1	-	TRBJ2-1	-	CAHRPIAGVGRNNEQFF	TGTGCGCACCGACCCATAGCGGGAGTGGGGAGGAACAATGAGCAGTTCTTC
TRBV9	-	TRBJ2-3	-	CASSVEVRGSTDTQYF	TGTGCCAGCAGCGTAGAAGTGAGGGGGAGCACAGATACGCAGTATTTT
TRBV27	once	TRBJ1-2	-	CASSFRVGGGYYGYTF	TGTGCCAGCAGTTTTCGGGTGGGGGGCGGCTACTATGGCTACACCTTC
TRBV27	-	TRBJ2-7	TRBD2	CATSSGRRYEQYF	TGTGCCACCTCAAGCGGGAGGCGCTACGAGCAGTACTTC
TRBV2	once	TRBJ2-7	-	CASSDPLTIIYEQYF	TGTGCCAGCAGTGATCCGCTTACTATCATCTACGAGCAGTACTTC
TRBV19	-	TRBJ2-1	TRBD2	CASSLAGNEQFF	TGTGCCAGTAGTCTAGCGGGCAATGAGCAGTTCTTC
TRBV11-3	-	TRBJ1-1	TRBD1	CASSSDRGEAFF	TGTGCCAGCAGCTCGGACAGGGGTGAAGCTTTCTTT
TRBV6-5	-	TRBJ1-6	TRBD1	CASSYSRGQHNSPLHF	TGTGCCAGCAGTTACTCGAGGGGACAGCATAATTCACCCCTCCACTTT
TRBV4-1	-	TRBJ2-7	-	CASSQVGTGNTYEQYF	TGCGCCAGCAGCCAAGTGGGTACAGGGAATACCTACGAGCAGTACTTC
TRBV5-1	once	TRBJ1-1	-	CASNPGTTMNTEAFF	TGCGCCAGCAACCCAGGGACAACTATGAACACTGAAGCTTTCTTT
TRBV30	-	TRBJ1-2	-	CAWSPGLTGGYGYTF	TGTGCCTGGAGCCCCGGCCTTACGGGGGGGTATGGCTACACCTTC
TRBV30	-	TRBJ2-7	-	CAWSPPNFGGGDEQYF	TGTGCCTGGAGTCCCCCTAATTTCGGCGGTGGGGACGAGCAGTACTTC
TRBV30	-	TRBJ1-4	-	CAWTYANEKLFF	TGTGCCTGGACTTACGCGAATGAAAAACTGTTTTTT
TRBV18	-	TRBJ2-1	TRBD2	CASSGRGDEQFF	TGTGCCAGCTCCGGGAGGGGGGATGAGCAGTTCTTC
TRBV20-1	-	TRBJ1-1	-	CSARRSGEAFF	TGCAGTGCTAGGCGTTCCGGCGAAGCTTTCTTT
TRBV30	few	TRBJ1-1	-	CAWRSWTNTEAFF	TGTGCCTGGAGGTCGTGGACAAACACTGAAGCTTTCTTT
TRBV5-1	-	TRBJ1-6	TRBD1	CASSFRQGQSPLHF	TGCGCCAGCAGCTTCCGACAGGGCCAATCACCCCTCCACTTT
TRBV29-1	-	TRBJ2-7	TRBD2	CSVDSGSQHEQYF	TGCAGCGTGGATAGCGGGAGTCAACACGAGCAGTACTTC
TRBV6-5	-	TRBJ1-2	-	CASSYQSGYGYTF	TGTGCCAGCAGTTACCAAAGTGGATATGGCTACACCTTC
TRBV27	-	TRBJ2-3	TRBD2	CASSSDRGGGRYTQYF	TGTGCCAGCAGTTCCGACCGCGGCGGGGGGCGATATACGCAGTATTTT
TRBV7-2	-	TRBJ2-7	TRBD2	CASSPPGLAGVEQYF	TGTGCCAGCAGCCCGCCGGGACTAGCGGGAGTCGAGCAGTACTTC
TRBV29-1	-	TRBJ2-7	-	CSVSPGSWDEQYF	TGCAGCGTTTCCCCCGGCTCTTGGGACGAGCAGTACTTC
TRBV5-1	few	TRBJ2-7	-	CASSSRGTYEQYF	TGCGCCAGCAGCTCCAGGGGCACCTACGAGCAGTACTTC
TRBV7-3	-	TRBJ1-1	-	CASSLTGGRMNTEAFF	TGTGCCAGCAGCTTAACTGGGGGCCGAATGAACACTGAAGCTTTCTTT
TRBV18	-	TRBJ1-5	-	CASSPAWGKNQPQHF	TGTGCCAGCTCACCAGCATGGGGAAAAAATCAGCCCCAGCATTTT
TRBV19	-	TRBJ1-5	-	CAPRTAHQPQHF	TGTGCCCCTCGTACGGCCCACCAGCCCCAGCATTTT
TRBV3-1/TRBV3-2	-	TRBJ1-2	TRBD1	CASSANRQGRGSNYGYTF	TGTGCCAGCAGCGCTAATAGACAGGGGAGAGGTAGTAACTATGGCTACACCTTC
TRBV5-1	-	TRBJ1-2	TRBD1	CASSLDRGYGYTF	TGCGCCAGCAGCTTAGACAGGGGTTATGGCTACACCTTC
TRBV2	-	TRBJ2-1	TRBD2	CASSGLGAGSIEQFF	TGTGCCAGCAGTGGGTTGGGAGCGGGATCTATTGAGCAGTTCTTC
TRBV29-1	-	TRBJ2-7	-	CSVLLGGEQYF	TGCAGCGTCTTACTAGGGGGCGAGCAGTACTTC
TRBV4-3	-	TRBJ1-1	-	CASSQPGKNTEAFF	TGCGCCAGCAGCCAACCCGGGAAAAACACTGAAGCTTTCTTT
TRBV7-8	-	TRBJ1-5	-	CASSSDGNQPQHF	TGTGCCAGCAGTTCCGACGGAAATCAGCCCCAGCATTTT
TRBV3-1/TRBV3-2	-	TRBJ1-2	-	CASSQGNKRDGYTF	TGTGCCAGCAGCCAAGGGAATAAACGGGATGGCTACACCTTC
TRBV9	-	TRBJ1-2	-	CASSVGGGSDPYGYTF	TGTGCCAGCAGCGTAGGTGGTGGGAGTGATCCCTATGGCTACACCTTC
TRBV30	-	TRBJ1-2	-	CAWSPGNYGYTF	TGTGCCTGGAGTCCGGGAAACTATGGCTACACCTTC
TRBV6-1	once	TRBJ1-5	-	CASSEGRYSNQPQHF	TGTGCCAGCAGTGAGGGACGGTATAGCAATCAGCCCCAGCATTTT
TRBV6-1	-	TRBJ2-7	-	CASSEAGGRSNEQYF	TGTGCCAGCAGTGAAGCGGGGGGGCGGAGTAACGAGCAGTACTTC